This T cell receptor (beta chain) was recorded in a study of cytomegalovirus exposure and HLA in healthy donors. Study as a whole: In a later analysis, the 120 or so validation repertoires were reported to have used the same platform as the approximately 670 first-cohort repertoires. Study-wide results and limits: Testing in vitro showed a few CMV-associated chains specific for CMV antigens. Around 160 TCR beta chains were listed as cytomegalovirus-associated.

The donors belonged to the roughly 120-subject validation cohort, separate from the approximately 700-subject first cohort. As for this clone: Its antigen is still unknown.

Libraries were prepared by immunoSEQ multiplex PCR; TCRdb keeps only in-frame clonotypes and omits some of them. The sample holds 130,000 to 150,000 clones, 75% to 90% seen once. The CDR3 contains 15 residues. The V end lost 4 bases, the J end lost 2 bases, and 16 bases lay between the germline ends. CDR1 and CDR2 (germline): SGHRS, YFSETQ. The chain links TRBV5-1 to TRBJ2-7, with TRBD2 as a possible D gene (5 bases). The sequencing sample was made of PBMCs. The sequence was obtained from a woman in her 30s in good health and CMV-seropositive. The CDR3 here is CASSPRSPGTYEQYF. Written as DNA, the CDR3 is TGCGCCAGCAGCCCGCGGAGCCCGGGGACCTACGAGCAGTACTTC.